The 32 T cell receptor beta chains in this list originate from one sample, sequenced in a study of blood T cell repertoires in COVID-19. Assay: immunoSEQ multiplex PCR; the TCRdb copy retains only in-frame clones and omits some. This sample carries 200,000 to 300,000 clones, 75% to 90% of them seen once, and the ten largest clones take nearly 2%. The sequenced sample was peripheral blood. The source of these receptors is a young man with active or convalescent COVID-19.

J is TRBJ2-3 and V is TRBV19, with D possibly TRBD1 on 6 matching bases. The CDR3 spans 18 residues. CDR1 LNHDA and CDR2 SQIVND come from the germline V gene (reference sequence). V was clipped by 0 bases and J by 6 bases, with 22 bases between them. The CDR3 reads CASSIDPPGGGPTDTQYF. CDR3 in DNA: TGTGCCAGTAGTATAGATCCACCGGGTGGGGGCCCCACGGATACGCAGTATTTT.

The chain recombines TRBV20-1 with TRBJ1-2; no clear D gene. The germline V and J ends were trimmed by 2 bases and 6 bases, with 7 bases remaining between them. Per germline, CDR1 DFQATT and CDR2 SNEGSKA (reference sequence). This CDR3 has 11 residues. The CDR3 DNA sequence: TGCAGTGCTAGACAGATTGATGGCTACACCTTC. Its translation is CSARQIDGYTF.

This chain joins TRBV6-5 and TRBJ2-1; D gene uncertain. Germline V gene data show CDR1 as MNHEY and CDR2 as SVGAGI. This CDR3 contains 15 residues. Trimming took 6 bases from V and 5 from J, leaving 17 bases between them. The CDR3 DNA reads as TGTGCCAGCAGCAGCGAGAGTTGGGTAAACAATGAGCAGTTCTTC. Protein product: CASSSESWVNNEQFF.

V usage is TRBV4-2 and J usage is TRBJ1-1; D is uncertain. The CDR3 consists of 16 residues. Trimming shortened V by 1 base and J by 1 base, and 13 bases separated the two germline ends. From germline, CDR1 is LGHNA and CDR2 YNFKEQ. CDR3 sequence (DNA): TGTGCCAGCAGCCAAGTGGGAGGGCGGAAGAACACTGAAGCTTTCTTT. As protein: CASSQVGGRKNTEAFF.

The chain links TRBV4-1 to TRBJ1-1, with 9 bases matching TRBD1. Germline V lookup: CDR1 MGHRA, CDR2 YSYEKL. The V gene end was trimmed by 4 bases and the J gene end by 1 base; junction bases not matched to a gene: 7. This CDR3 is 16 amino acids long. CDR3 amino acids: CASSRAGQGPNTEAFF. CDR3 DNA sequence: TGCGCCAGCAGCCGAGCGGGACAGGGACCGAACACTGAAGCTTTCTTT.

This clone has a handful of counts. This sequence joins TRBV7-8 and TRBJ1-3, with 7 bases matching TRBD1. The trim removed 2 bases at V and 0 bases at J, leaving 13 bases unmatched. Germline V gene lookup returns CDR1 SGHVS and CDR2 FQNEAQ. This CDR3 contains 19 residues. The DNA for the CDR3 is TGTGCCAGCAGCTTATCGTGGACAGGCGGCTACCTCTCTGGAAACACCATATATTTT. It encodes CASSLSWTGGYLSGNTIYF. The variable domain in full, with the rest retrieved from reference TRBV7-8 and TRBJ1-3, is GAGVSQSPRYKVAKRGQDVALRCDPISGHVSLFWYQQALGQGPEFLTYFQNEAQLDKSGLPSDRFFAERPEGSVSTLKIQRTQQEDSAVYLCASSLSWTGGYLSGNTIYFGEGSWLTVV.

This clone has only one observation. V usage is TRBV13 and J usage is TRBJ2-3, with D hard to call. CDR1 PRHDT and CDR2 FYEKMQ come from the germline V gene (reference sequence). The germline V and J ends were trimmed by 5 bases and 4 bases, with 10 bases remaining between them. The CDR3 is made up of 13 amino acids. The CDR3 region has the DNA TGTGCCAGCAGCCCCGAGGTGGCAGATACGCAGTATTTT. Translating gives CASSPEVADTQYF.

This clone occurred a few times. The chain combines TRBV5-1 with TRBJ2-3, with 11 bases that match TRBD2. Germline V CDR1 and CDR2: SGHRS, YFSETQ. V trimming: 0 bases; J trimming: 6 bases; junction bases outside the gene matches: 3. This CDR3 comprises 15 residues. The CDR3 region has the DNA TGCGCCAGCAGCTTGGTAGCGGGGGGGCCGGATACGCAGTATTTT. This codes for CASSLVAGGPDTQYF. The whole variable domain, filled in from reference TRBV5-1 and TRBJ2-3, reads KAGVTQTPRYLIKTRGQQVTLSCSPISGHRSVSWYQQTPGQGLQFLFEYFSETQRNKGNFPGRFSGRQFSNSRSEMNVSTLELGDSALYLCASSLVAGGPDTQYFGPGTRLTVL.

A few counts support this clone. V gene TRBV30 combines with J gene TRBJ1-5; a weak D match, TRBD1 (6 bases). CDR3 size: 18 residues. Per the germline V gene, CDR1 is GTSNPN and CDR2 is SVGIG (reference sequence). The germline V and J ends were trimmed by 1 base and 4 bases, with 23 bases remaining between them. CDR3 DNA sequence: TGTGCCTGGAGTGCCCCCTCCAAACAGGGTATCTGGAATCAGCCCCAGCATTTT. Amino acids: CAWSAPSKQGIWNQPQHF.

The rearrangement uses TRBV5-6 and TRBJ1-6; 7 nucleotides match TRBD1. Trimming took 3 bases from V and 7 from J; bases not matched to a gene: 4. The CDR3 spans 14 residues. Germline values: CDR1 SGHDT, CDR2 YYEEEE. As DNA, the CDR3 is TGTGCCAGCAGCTACCGGGACAGAAATTCACCCCTCCACTTT. Amino acid sequence: CASSYRDRNSPLHF.

J is TRBJ2-7 and V is TRBV12-3 or TRBV12-4, with D possibly TRBD1 on 5 matching bases. The CDR3 totals 13 residues. V lost 6 bases and J lost 2, with 11 bases in between. The CDR3 DNA sequence: TGTGCCAGCAGCATGACAGCTACCTACGAGCAGTACTTC. This sequence encodes CASSMTATYEQYF.

The chain links TRBV3-1 (or the pseudogene TRBV3-2) to TRBJ1-4; TRBD1 aligns across 10 bases. Germline V gene lookup returns CDR1 LGHDT and CDR2 YNNKEL (reference sequence). V was clipped by 4 bases and J by 6 bases; unmatched bases: 5. This CDR3 comprises 15 residues. CDR3 in DNA: TGTGCCAGCAGCCTTTGGACAGGGGGTTATGAAAAACTGTTTTTT. Translating gives CASSLWTGGYEKLFF.

CDR3 protein: CASSQLAGGTSYEQYF. CDR3 nucleotide sequence: TGCGCCAGCAGCCAGCTAGCGGGGGGCACATCCTACGAGCAGTACTTC. This chain connects TRBV4-1 to TRBJ2-7, with TRBD2 matching 11 bases. After removal of 3 bases from V and 1 base from J, the junction contained 5 bases not matched to a gene. CDR1 is MGHRA and CDR2 is YSYEKL in the germline V gene. CDR3 length: 16 residues.

The rearrangement links TRBV5-4 to TRBJ2-2; no reliable D call. The germline V gene has CDR1 SGHNT and CDR2 YYREEE (reference sequence). Between the trimmed V and J ends, which lost 0 bases and 6 bases, there was a span of 18 bases. CDR3 length: 17 amino acids. The chain's CDR3 is CASSLDPIVVAAGELFF. The CDR3 coding sequence is TGTGCCAGCAGCTTGGACCCCATTGTAGTCGCCGCCGGGGAGCTGTTTTTT.

The chain employs TRBV6-1 and TRBJ2-7; possible D gene TRBD1, 5 bases. Germline assignment: CDR1 MNHNS and CDR2 SASEGT. This CDR3 has 17 residues. The germline V and J ends were trimmed by 0 bases and 4 bases, with 19 bases remaining between them. In DNA, the CDR3 is TGTGCCAGCAGTGAAGCTATAGGGGTCCTGAACCTATACGAGCAGTACTTC. It translates to CASSEAIGVLNLYEQYF.

This chain connects TRBV7-8 to TRBJ2-1; 15 bases align to TRBD2. The CDR3 runs to 18 residues. Germline V CDR1 and CDR2: SGHVS, FQNEAQ. The ends lost 0 bases at V and 4 bases at J; junction bases unmatched: 4. The CDR3 bases are TGTGCCAGCAGCTTAGCGGGGACTAGCGGGGGGCGATACAATGAGCAGTTCTTC. Its translation is CASSLAGTSGGRYNEQFF.

This clone was seen only once. The V and J genes are TRBV15 and TRBJ1-5; no reliable D call. Germline V gives CDR1 LNHNV, CDR2 YYDKDF (reference sequence). V was pared by 5 bases and J by 4 bases, with 6 bases between. The CDR3 length is 12 residues. The CDR3 loop is CATSARNQPQHF. CDR3 nucleotides: TGTGCCACCAGCGCTAGGAATCAGCCCCAGCATTTT.

The gene calls are TRBV2 and TRBJ2-7; the D is unclear. This CDR3 is 13 amino acids long. Germline V CDR1 and CDR2: SNHLY, FYNNEI. The V end lost 7 bases, the J end lost 1 base, and 11 bases lay between the germline ends. CDR3 residues: CASTRLASYEQYF. The CDR3 coding sequence is TGTGCCAGCACCCGACTGGCGTCCTACGAGCAGTACTTC.

The chain carries TRBV7-9 and TRBJ1-3, with no clear D. The CDR3 is 14 residues long. Germline CDR1 is SEHNR and CDR2 is FQNEAQ (reference sequence). V was cut by 5 bases and J by 0 bases, with 8 bases left in between. CDR3 DNA sequence: TGTGCCAGCAGCCAACAGAACTCTGGAAACACCATATATTTT. Translated: CASSQQNSGNTIYF.

V gene TRBV3-1 (or the pseudogene TRBV3-2) combines with J gene TRBJ1-5; D unresolved. CDR3 length equals 17 residues. V dropped 1 base and J dropped 5 bases, with 18 bases sitting between them. Germline CDR1 reads LGHDT; CDR2 reads YNNKEL (reference sequence). The CDR3 DNA is TGTGCCAGCAGCCAAGCTCCCCCCGGGGTCGGTTATCAGCCCCAGCATTTT. This gives the protein CASSQAPPGVGYQPQHF.

This rearrangement joins TRBV11-2 to TRBJ2-6; possibly TRBD1 for D (5 bases). Trimming took off 1 base at V and 4 bases at J, with 8 bases between the two ends. Germline CDR1 reads SGHAT; CDR2 reads FQNNGV. The CDR3 extends over 15 amino acids. For the CDR3, the DNA is TGTGCCAGCAGCTTAGGGGGCGAAGGGGCCAACGTCCTGACTTTC. This encodes CASSLGGEGANVLTF.

The V call is TRBV6-1, the J call TRBJ1-3; possibly TRBD1 for D (5 bases). The length of the CDR3 is 15 residues. Germline V gives CDR1 MNHNS, CDR2 SASEGT. V lost 3 bases and J lost 8, with 17 bases in between. The CDR3 nucleotides are TGTGCCAGCAGTGAGGGGTTTGGGGGGATGTACACCATATATTTT. Encoded protein: CASSEGFGGMYTIYF.

The V and J genes are TRBV5-1 and TRBJ1-6; a weak D match, TRBD1 (5 bases). The CDR3 totals 16 residues. The germline CDR1 and CDR2 sequences are SGHRS and YFSETQ. The ends were cut back, 1 base at V and 5 bases at J, with 13 bases in the middle. In DNA, the CDR3 is TGCGCCAGCAGCTTGTCAGGGCCAACACATAATTCACCCCTCCACTTT. Amino acids: CASSLSGPTHNSPLHF.

The J gene is TRBJ2-5, the V gene TRBV11-2; 10 bases line up with TRBD2. Losses at the gene ends were 3 bases for V and 3 bases for J; bases not matched to a gene: 4. The CDR3 covers 15 residues. From germline, CDR1 is SGHAT and CDR2 FQNNGV. The CDR3 nucleotides are TGTGCCAGCAGCTTTAGCGGGGGGACCAAAGAGACCCAGTACTTC. As protein: CASSFSGGTKETQYF.

V and J are TRBV4-1 and TRBJ1-3; TRBD1 is a possible D gene (6 bases). CDR1 and CDR2 (germline): MGHRA, YSYEKL. Trimming removed 0 bases at V and 4 bases at J, with 10 bases between. The length of the CDR3 is 15 residues. The CDR3, as DNA: TGCGCCAGCAGCCAAGATCCAGGGGAAGGAAACACCATATATTTT. This gives the protein CASSQDPGEGNTIYF.

This sequence joins TRBV4-3 and TRBJ1-6, with TRBD1 matching 9 bases. The germline gives CDR1 LGHNA, CDR2 YSLEER. Germline trimming cut 0 bases from V and 7 bases from J; bases unmatched to any gene: 4. The CDR3 consists of 16 residues. The CDR3: CASSQDLGQGNSPLHF. The CDR3 coding sequence is TGCGCCAGCAGCCAAGATTTGGGACAGGGAAATTCACCCCTCCACTTT.

The CDR3 region has the DNA TGTGCCAGCAGTCCGATTCTCGGGACAGGGGTATCGAGCACAGATACGCAGTATTTT. It encodes CASSPILGTGVSSTDTQYF. The chain carries TRBV27 and TRBJ2-3, with 10 bases aligning to TRBD1. The germline gives CDR1 MNHEY, CDR2 SMNVEV (reference sequence). The CDR3 length is 19 residues. The ends lost 5 bases at V and 0 bases at J; junction bases unmatched: 14.

The V and J genes are TRBV27 and TRBJ1-2; 8 bases fit TRBD1. In germline, CDR1 is MNHEY, CDR2 SMNVEV (reference sequence). Losses at the gene ends were 5 bases for V and 4 bases for J; bases not matched to a gene: 6. This CDR3 has 14 amino acids. The CDR3 nucleotides are TGTGCCAGCAGTGGCGGACAGGGCGCCTATGGCTACACCTTC. The encoded protein is CASSGGQGAYGYTF.

The chain has TRBV30 and TRBJ1-1; D gene ambiguous. Trimming pared 3 bases from V and 4 bases from J, leaving 9 bases between. This CDR3 spans 12 amino acids. CDR1 GTSNPN and CDR2 SVGIG come from the germline V gene (reference sequence). CDR3 in DNA: TGTGCCTGGAGCACGGGGTCCACTGAAGCTTTCTTT. It yields the protein CAWSTGSTEAFF. Together with reference TRBV30 and TRBJ1-1, the CDR3 gives the full variable domain: SQTIHQWPATLVQPVGSPLSLECTVEGTSNPNLYWYRQAAGRGLQLLFYSVGIGQISSEVPQNLSASRPQDRQFILSSKKLLLSDSGFYLCAWSTGSTEAFFGQGTRLTVV.

This chain uses TRBV5-1 with TRBJ1-1, with D uncertain. The length of the CDR3 is 13 residues. CDR1 and CDR2 (germline): SGHRS, YFSETQ. The V end was cut by 0 bases, the J end by 4 bases, with 7 bases between. The CDR3: CASSLDPGTEAFF. In DNA form, the CDR3 reads TGCGCCAGCAGCTTGGACCCGGGCACTGAAGCTTTCTTT.

The chain uses TRBV21-1 and TRBJ1-1; the D call of TRBD1 is as the table states it, not checked on the DNA. TRBV21-1 is labeled a pseudogene. CDR3 length equals 15 residues. Here the CDR3 DNA reads TGTGCCAGCAGCAAAGCCGGGACAGGGGAATTGGTAGCTTTCTTT. This codes for CASSKAGTGELVAFF.

The CDR3 loop is CASSQKARGDTQYF. The CDR3 DNA reads as TGTGCCAGCAGCCAAAAAGCCAGGGGAGATACGCAGTATTTT. V is TRBV14 and J is TRBJ2-3, with D possibly being TRBD1 (6 bases). Trimming stripped 2 bases from V and 5 bases from J, with 11 bases between. The germline gives CDR1 SGHDN, CDR2 FVKESK. This CDR3 has 14 amino acids.